These 18 T cell receptor beta chains share one sample of origin, sequenced in a study of blood T cell repertoires in COVID-19. TCRdb keeps only in-frame clones here, not all; method: immunoSEQ multiplex PCR. The sample comprises about 130,000 clones, 85% to 90% of which are singletons, and less than 8.5% rests with the top ten. Sequenced: peripheral blood. The origin of the receptors is a man aged 80 or over with active or convalescent COVID-19.

The sample holds a few counts of this clone. This chain links TRBV20-1 with TRBJ2-3; D is undetermined. Trimming took 6 bases from V and 0 from J, leaving 4 bases between them. The CDR3 consists of 11 residues. Germline V gene data show CDR1 as DFQATT and CDR2 as SNEGSKA (reference sequence). The DNA of the CDR3 is TGCAGTGCCCTGAGCACAGATACGCAGTATTTT. Amino acids: CSALSTDTQYF.

This clone was found a few times. This chain joins TRBV6-5 and TRBJ2-7; D is possibly TRBD2 (6 bases). Trimming removed 7 bases from V and 1 base from J, with 17 bases in between. The V gene's germline CDR1 is MNHEY and CDR2 SVGAGI. The CDR3 is 15 residues long. The chain's CDR3 is CASISLGGESYEQYF. The CDR3 DNA reads TGTGCCAGCATAAGTCTGGGCGGGGAATCCTACGAGCAGTACTTC.

This chain links TRBV21-1 with TRBJ2-5; the D segment call TRBD1 is taken from the table without a DNA check. TRBV21-1 is a known pseudogene. The CDR3 has 17 residues. CDR3 in DNA: TGTGCCAGCAGCAGAATATTCCTCCGGGACATTTGTGAGACCCAGTACTTC. Amino acid sequence: CASSRIFLRDICETQYF.

This clone was recorded once. This chain joins TRBV19 and TRBJ1-5; D is ambiguous. The germline CDR1 and CDR2 sequences are LNHDA and SQIVND (reference sequence). The CDR3 runs to 14 residues. V was shortened by 7 bases and J by 7 bases, with 17 bases between the two germline ends. The CDR3 DNA follows: TGTGCCAGTAAAAGAGGGAGAGCTGACCAGCCCCAGCATTTT. Encoded protein: CASKRGRADQPQHF.

The J gene is TRBJ2-6, the V gene TRBV7-2, with TRBD1 matching 7 bases. V lost 2 bases to trimming and J lost 3 bases; unmatched junction nucleotides: 7. Germline loops: CDR1 SGHTA, CDR2 FQGNSA. This CDR3 spans 17 amino acids. For the CDR3, the DNA is TGTGCCAGCAGCTTACGTCCAGGGGGATTTGGGGCCAACGTCCTGACTTTC. The encoded protein is CASSLRPGGFGANVLTF.

The chain couples TRBV5-1 to TRBJ2-1; D is uncertain. The V gene's germline CDR1 is SGHRS and CDR2 YFSETQ. The CDR3 extends over 13 amino acids. Between the trimmed V and J ends, which lost 7 bases and 4 bases, there was a span of 12 bases. CDR3 sequence reads: CASRGTDYNEQFF. The DNA of the CDR3 is TGCGCCAGCCGTGGAACAGATTACAATGAGCAGTTCTTC.

As to this clone: The sample has other DNA sequences that encode this CDR3 too. The genes are TRBV5-1 and TRBJ1-4; 7 bases fit TRBD1. Germline V lookup: CDR1 SGHRS, CDR2 YFSETQ. The CDR3 contains 13 residues. Losses at the gene ends were 0 bases for V and 8 bases for J; bases not matched to a gene: 1. Here the CDR3 reads CASSLGQGEKLFF. Here the CDR3 DNA reads TGCGCCAGCAGCTTGGGACAGGGAGAAAAACTGTTTTTT.

The chain is built from TRBV7-2 and TRBJ1-5; 7 bases are a match to TRBD1. Germline loops: CDR1 SGHTA, CDR2 FQGNSA. V shed 8 bases, J shed 0 bases, and the junction held 7 bases outside the gene matches. The CDR3 runs to 15 residues. The CDR3 spells CASLDRSYSNQPQHF. The CDR3 coding sequence is TGTGCCAGCCTGGACAGGAGCTATAGCAATCAGCCCCAGCATTTT.

CDR3 region: CASSTLRGYTF. As DNA, the CDR3 is TGTGCCAGTAGTACGCTGCGAGGCTACACCTTC. The rearrangement uses TRBV19 and TRBJ1-2; D gene ambiguous. This CDR3 region has 11 residues. V lost 4 bases and J 8 bases, leaving 8 bases between the germline ends. Germline lookup yields CDR1 LNHDA and CDR2 SQIVND (reference sequence).

J is TRBJ2-7 and V is TRBV19, with 12 positions matching TRBD2. Germline V gene sequence: CDR1 LNHDA, CDR2 SQIVND (reference sequence). V dropped 1 base and J dropped 2; count of bases not matched to a gene: 9. This CDR3 has 18 residues. The CDR3 DNA follows: TGTGCCAGTAGTATAGCTCACCCGACTAGCGGGAGTCCCTACGAGCAGTACTTC. Translating it yields CASSIAHPTSGSPYEQYF.

The chain uses TRBV10-3 and TRBJ2-2; a weak D match, TRBD2 (6 bases). The V and J ends lost 4 bases and 5 bases respectively, with 17 bases between them. The length of the CDR3 is 16 residues. The V gene's germline CDR1 is ENHRY and CDR2 SYGVKD. In DNA, the CDR3 is TGTGCCATCAGTGGGGGGGACTCAACATCAACCGGGGAGCTGTTTTTT. Protein: CAISGGDSTSTGELFF.

The rearrangement uses TRBV6-5 and TRBJ1-4, with 7 bases aligning to TRBD1. CDR3 length equals 15 residues. CDR1 and CDR2 (germline): MNHEY, SVGAGI. Trimming cost V 2 bases and J 7 bases; bases outside gene matches: 7. In nucleotides, the CDR3 is TGTGCCAGCAGTTACGGGACAGCTAGGGGTGAAAAACTGTTTTTT. Protein sequence: CASSYGTARGEKLFF.

This rearrangement joins TRBV19 to TRBJ1-5; 8 bases agree with TRBD1. The CDR3 covers 14 residues. Trimming cost V 8 bases and J 9 bases; bases outside gene matches: 12. Germline V CDR1 and CDR2: LNHDA, SQIVND (reference sequence). The CDR3 here is CASGSGQVPRPQHF. The CDR3 DNA sequence: TGTGCCAGTGGGTCGGGACAGGTACCTAGGCCCCAGCATTTT. Drawing the rest from reference TRBV19 and TRBJ1-5, the complete variable domain is DGGITQSPKYLFRKEGQNVTLSCEQNLNHDAMYWYRQDPGQGLRLIYYSQIVNDFQKGDIAEGYSVSREKKESFPLTVTSAQKNPTAFYLCASGSGQVPRPQHFGDGTRLSIL.

J is TRBJ1-4 and V is TRBV19; 9 bases are a match to TRBD1. The CDR3 spans 17 residues. V shed 4 bases, J shed 6 bases, and the junction held 12 bases outside the gene matches. CDR1 and CDR2 (germline): LNHDA, SQIVND (reference sequence). The CDR3 sequence is CASSTKPQGALDEKLFF. CDR3 nucleotide sequence: TGTGCCAGTAGTACGAAACCACAGGGGGCGCTTGATGAAAAACTGTTTTTT. Together with reference TRBV19 and TRBJ1-4, the CDR3 gives the full variable domain: DGGITQSPKYLFRKEGQNVTLSCEQNLNHDAMYWYRQDPGQGLRLIYYSQIVNDFQKGDIAEGYSVSREKKESFPLTVTSAQKNPTAFYLCASSTKPQGALDEKLFFGSGTQLSVL.

The chain employs TRBV6-4 and TRBJ1-6; D ambiguous. The germline gives CDR1 MRHNA, CDR2 SNTAGT. Trimming took off 3 bases at V and 6 bases at J, with 9 bases between the two ends. This CDR3 has 14 residues. The CDR3 nucleotides are TGTGCCAGCAGTGATGAGGGTGGTAATTCACCCCTCCACTTT. Amino acid sequence: CASSDEGGNSPLHF.

This sequence joins TRBV4-1 and TRBJ1-2; 10 bases are shared with TRBD1. The CDR3 runs to 14 residues. The V gene end was trimmed by 4 bases and the J gene end by 4 bases; junction bases not matched to a gene: 3. CDR1 and CDR2 (germline): MGHRA, YSYEKL. CDR3 sequence: CASSPDRGAYGYTF. CDR3 sequence (DNA): TGCGCCAGCAGCCCGGACAGGGGGGCCTATGGCTACACCTTC.

J is TRBJ2-7 and V is TRBV5-4, with TRBD1 identical over 9 bases. The ends lost 6 bases at V and 5 bases at J; junction bases unmatched: 9. Germline loops: CDR1 SGHNT, CDR2 YYREEE (reference sequence). CDR3 length: 14 amino acids. In DNA form, the CDR3 reads TGTGCCAGCACCCAGGGACAGGGACGAGACGAGCAGTACTTC. It yields the protein CASTQGQGRDEQYF.

V gene TRBV11-2 combines with J gene TRBJ2-7; 8 bases line up with TRBD1. The CDR3 runs to 13 residues. The germline V gene has CDR1 SGHAT and CDR2 FQNNGV. With 3 bases clipped from V and 3 bases from J, the junction kept 1 base outside the gene matches. CDR3: CASSFGTGYEQYF. In nucleotides, the CDR3 is TGTGCCAGCAGCTTCGGGACAGGCTACGAGCAGTACTTC.